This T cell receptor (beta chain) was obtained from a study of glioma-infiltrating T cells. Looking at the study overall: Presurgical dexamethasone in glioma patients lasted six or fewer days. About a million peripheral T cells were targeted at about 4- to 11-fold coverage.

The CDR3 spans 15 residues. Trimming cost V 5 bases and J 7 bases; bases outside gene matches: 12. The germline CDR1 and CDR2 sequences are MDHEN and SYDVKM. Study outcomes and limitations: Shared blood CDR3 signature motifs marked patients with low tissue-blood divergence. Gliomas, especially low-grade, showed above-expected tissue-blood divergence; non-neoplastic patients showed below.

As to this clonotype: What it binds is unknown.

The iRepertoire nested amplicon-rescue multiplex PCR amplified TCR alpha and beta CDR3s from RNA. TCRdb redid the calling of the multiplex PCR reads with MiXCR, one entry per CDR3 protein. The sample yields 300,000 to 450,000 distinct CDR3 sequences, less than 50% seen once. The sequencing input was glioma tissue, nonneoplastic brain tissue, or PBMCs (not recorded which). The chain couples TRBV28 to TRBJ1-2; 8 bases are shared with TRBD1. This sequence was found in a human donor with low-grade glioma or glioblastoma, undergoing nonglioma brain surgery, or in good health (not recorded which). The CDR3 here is CASSPGQGISGGYTF. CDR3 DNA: TGTGCCAGCAGTCCCGGACAGGGAATCTCGGGTGGCTACACCTTC.